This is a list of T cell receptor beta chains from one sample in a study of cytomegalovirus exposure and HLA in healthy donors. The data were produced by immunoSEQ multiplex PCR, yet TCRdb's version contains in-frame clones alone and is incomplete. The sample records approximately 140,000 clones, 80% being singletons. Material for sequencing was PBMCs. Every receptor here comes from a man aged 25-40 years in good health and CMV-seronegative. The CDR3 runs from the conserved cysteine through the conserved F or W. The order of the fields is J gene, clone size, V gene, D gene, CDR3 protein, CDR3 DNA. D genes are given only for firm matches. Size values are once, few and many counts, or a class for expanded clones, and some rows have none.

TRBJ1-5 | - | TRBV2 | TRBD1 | CASSKDRGQDQPQHF | TGTGCCAGCAGCAAAGACAGGGGGCAAGATCAGCCCCAGCATTTT
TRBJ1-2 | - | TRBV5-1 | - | CASSFEREGYTF | TGCGCCAGCAGCTTCGAGAGGGAAGGCTACACCTTC
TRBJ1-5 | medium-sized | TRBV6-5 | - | CASSYDGRGGQPQHF | TGTGCCAGCAGTTACGATGGAAGGGGTGGCCAGCCCCAGCATTTT
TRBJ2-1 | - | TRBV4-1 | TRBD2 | CASSQGWKRGSEQFF | TGCGCCAGCAGCCAAGGATGGAAGCGGGGGAGTGAGCAGTTCTTC
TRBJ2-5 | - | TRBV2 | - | CASNSKGQQETQYF | TGTGCCAGCAATTCAAAAGGACAACAAGAGACCCAGTACTTC
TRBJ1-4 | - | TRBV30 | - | CAGIDSNNEKLFF | TGTGCCGGAATAGACAGTAATAATGAAAAACTGTTTTTT
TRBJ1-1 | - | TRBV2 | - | CASSDRGGNTEAFF | TGTGCCAGCAGTGATCGAGGGGGGAACACTGAAGCTTTCTTT
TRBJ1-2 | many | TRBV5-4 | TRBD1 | CASSLTGEFGYTF | TGTGCCAGCAGCTTGACAGGGGAGTTTGGCTACACCTTC
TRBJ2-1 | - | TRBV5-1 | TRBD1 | CASSQDRISYNEQFF | TGCGCCAGCAGCCAGGACAGGATCTCCTACAATGAGCAGTTCTTC
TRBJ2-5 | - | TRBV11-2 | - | CASSPLEYQETQYF | TGTGCCAGCAGCCCACTAGAGTACCAAGAGACCCAGTACTTC
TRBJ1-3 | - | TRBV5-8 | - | CASSVTSLPSGNTIYF | TGTGCCAGCAGCGTGACAAGCCTTCCTTCTGGAAACACCATATATTTT
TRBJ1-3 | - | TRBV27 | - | CASSAGGAGNTIYF | TGTGCCAGCAGCGCGGGAGGCGCGGGAAACACCATATATTTT
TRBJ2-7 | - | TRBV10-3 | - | CAISESGGNSYEQYF | TGTGCCATCAGTGAGTCAGGCGGCAACTCCTACGAGCAGTACTTC
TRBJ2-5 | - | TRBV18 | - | CASSQGLPETQYF | TGTGCCAGCTCACAAGGACTTCCAGAGACCCAGTACTTC
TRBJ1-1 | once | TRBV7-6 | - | CATTPTTGGSTEAFF | TGTGCCACAACCCCAACGACGGGGGGGAGTACTGAAGCTTTCTTT
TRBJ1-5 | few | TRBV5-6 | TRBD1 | CASSLDRGLSQPQHF | TGTGCCAGCAGCTTGGACAGGGGGCTTAGTCAGCCCCAGCATTTT
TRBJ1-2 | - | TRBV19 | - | CASSMVGAPSGYTF | TGTGCCAGTAGTATGGTGGGGGCACCTTCGGGCTACACCTTC